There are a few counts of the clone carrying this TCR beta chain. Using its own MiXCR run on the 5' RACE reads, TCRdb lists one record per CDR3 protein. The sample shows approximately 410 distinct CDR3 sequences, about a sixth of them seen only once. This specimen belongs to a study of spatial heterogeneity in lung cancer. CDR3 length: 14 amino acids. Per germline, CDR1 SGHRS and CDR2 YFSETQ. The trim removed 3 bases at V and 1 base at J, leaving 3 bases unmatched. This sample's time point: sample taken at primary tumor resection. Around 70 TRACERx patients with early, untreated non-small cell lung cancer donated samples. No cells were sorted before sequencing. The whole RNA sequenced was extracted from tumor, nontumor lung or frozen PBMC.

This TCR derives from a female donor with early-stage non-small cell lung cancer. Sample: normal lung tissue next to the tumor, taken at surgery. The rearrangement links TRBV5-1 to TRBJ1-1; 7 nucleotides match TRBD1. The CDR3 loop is CASSSGQPNTEAFF. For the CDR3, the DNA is TGCGCCAGCAGCTCGGGACAGCCGAACACTGAAGCTTTCTTT.